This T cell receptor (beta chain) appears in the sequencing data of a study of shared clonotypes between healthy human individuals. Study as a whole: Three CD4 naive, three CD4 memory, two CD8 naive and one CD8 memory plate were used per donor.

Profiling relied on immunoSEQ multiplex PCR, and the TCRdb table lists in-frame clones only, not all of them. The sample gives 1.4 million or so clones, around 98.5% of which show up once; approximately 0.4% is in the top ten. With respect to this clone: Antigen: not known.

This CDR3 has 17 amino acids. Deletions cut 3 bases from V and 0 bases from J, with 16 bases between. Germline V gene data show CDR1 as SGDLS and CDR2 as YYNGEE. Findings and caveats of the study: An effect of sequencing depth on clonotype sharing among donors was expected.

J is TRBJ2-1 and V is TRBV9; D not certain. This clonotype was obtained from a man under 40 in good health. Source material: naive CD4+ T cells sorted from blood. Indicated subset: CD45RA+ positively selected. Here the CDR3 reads CASSATDLQSSYNEQFF. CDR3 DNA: TGTGCCAGCAGCGCTACAGACCTCCAGAGCTCCTACAATGAGCAGTTCTTC.